These T cell receptor beta chains were read from a single sample in a study of cytomegalovirus exposure and HLA in healthy donors. Assay used: immunoSEQ multiplex PCR; TCRdb lists only in-frame clones, some missing. The data show approximately 150,000 clones, with 84% seen just once and roughly 10% held by the top ten. Sequenced material: PBMCs. The receptors come from a man aged 25-45 years in good health and CMV-seropositive. CDR3s include the opening cysteine and the closing phenylalanine or tryptophan. A D gene is named only where the DNA matches it firmly. Size tells how often a clone was seen (once, few, many) or the class of an expanded clone, and some rows leave it out.

clone_size	cdr3_length	d_call	j_call	v_call	cdr3_nt	cdr3_aa
-	13	-	TRBJ2-1	TRBV28	TGTGCCAGCACCAGCGGTTCCTACAATGAGCAGTTCTTC	CASTSGSYNEQFF
-	16	-	TRBJ2-1	TRBV4-2	TGTGCCAGCAGCCCCTTGGGGGGGGCAAATTACAATGAGCAGTTCTTC	CASSPLGGANYNEQFF
-	14	TRBD2	TRBJ2-1	TRBV2	TGTGCCAGCGGGGGACTAGTGGGCATCGGTGAGCAGTTCTTC	CASGGLVGIGEQFF
-	16	TRBD2	TRBJ2-5	TRBV28	TGTGCCAGCAACGCGGGGGGGCCATCCCTGGGGGAGACCCAGTACTTC	CASNAGGPSLGETQYF
-	17	-	TRBJ2-7	TRBV4-3	TGCGCCAGCAGCCAAGATCCGGCTCAGGGGAGATTCAACGAGCAGTACTTC	CASSQDPAQGRFNEQYF
few	14	TRBD1	TRBJ1-6	TRBV19	TGTGCCAGTAGGAACGACAGGGCTAATTCACCCCTCCACTTT	CASRNDRANSPLHF
-	13	-	TRBJ2-5	TRBV18	TGTGCCAGCTCACCTATAGTTCAAGAGACCCAGTACTTC	CASSPIVQETQYF
-	16	-	TRBJ2-7	TRBV18	TGTGCCAGCTCACCACAACTCTCAGACAGGCCTAGTGAGCAGTACTTC	CASSPQLSDRPSEQYF
-	11	-	TRBJ1-1	TRBV19	TGTGCCACCTACCAAGACACTGAAGCTTTCTTT	CATYQDTEAFF
-	12	-	TRBJ1-1	TRBV11-2	TGTGCCAGCAGCTTAGAGGCCACTGAAGCTTTCTTT	CASSLEATEAFF
-	17	TRBD1	TRBJ1-5	TRBV28	TGTGCCAGCAGTTTACTTTTCGCGGGACAGGGTGGTCAGCCCCAGCATTTT	CASSLLFAGQGGQPQHF
-	14	TRBD2	TRBJ2-5	TRBV7-3	TGTGCCAGCAGCTTGACTAGCGGAGAAGAGACCCAGTACTTC	CASSLTSGEETQYF
-	11	-	TRBJ1-1	TRBV9	TGTGCCAGCAGCTCTAGTCGTGGAGCTTTCTTT	CASSSSRGAFF
-	16	TRBD1	TRBJ2-7	TRBV19	TGTGCCAGTAGTATGTCCTCGTGGACAGGGGCCTACGAGCAGTACTTC	CASSMSSWTGAYEQYF
-	15	-	TRBJ2-4	TRBV6-1	TGTGCCAGCAGGGGCCGGACACAAGCCAAAAACATTCAGTACTTC	CASRGRTQAKNIQYF
-	14	-	TRBJ2-7	TRBV5-5	TGTGCCAGCAGCTATGGACAGCCCGCTTCCGAGCAGTACTTC	CASSYGQPASEQYF
-	16	TRBD1	TRBJ1-2	TRBV4-1	TGCGCCAGCAGCCAATACTTATCTGGGACAGGGAAAGGCTACACCTTC	CASSQYLSGTGKGYTF
-	14	-	TRBJ2-1	TRBV6-5	TGTGCCAGCAGTTACTCGAAGCAAAACAATGAGCAGTTCTTC	CASSYSKQNNEQFF
-	12	-	TRBJ1-1	TRBV10-3	TGTGCCATCAGTGGGGCGGGGACTGAAGCTTTCTTT	CAISGAGTEAFF
-	14	-	TRBJ1-4	TRBV19	TGTGCCTCGAAAGGAGGAAGTGTATATGAAAAACTGTTTTTT	CASKGGSVYEKLFF
-	13	-	TRBJ2-3	TRBV11-2	TGTGCCAGCAGCTTTAGACTCCTCAGAACGCAGTATTTT	CASSFRLLRTQYF
-	15	TRBD1	TRBJ2-2	TRBV25-1	TGTGCCAGCAGAGGGGGACAGGGTCGGACCGGGGAGCTGTTTTTT	CASRGGQGRTGELFF
-	14	TRBD1	TRBJ1-2	TRBV28	TGTGCCAGCAGGCCCCCGGGACAGGGGAGAGGCTACACCTTC	CASRPPGQGRGYTF
many	16	-	TRBJ2-7	TRBV5-4	TGTGCCAGCAGCACGGGGGGCAGGGGGCAACCCTACGAGCAGTACTTC	CASSTGGRGQPYEQYF
-	14	-	TRBJ1-2	TRBV27	TGTGCCAGCAGTTCAGGACAGAGTACGTATGGCTACACCTTC	CASSSGQSTYGYTF
-	10	-	TRBJ1-1	TRBV29-1	TGCAGCGTGGGGGCTCCTGAAGCTTTCTTT	CSVGAPEAFF
-	18	-	TRBJ1-6	TRBV7-8	TGTGCCAGCAGCTTAGCTCTCAGGTCGAGCTCCTATAATTCACCCCTCCACTTT	CASSLALRSSSYNSPLHF
-	16	TRBD1	TRBJ2-1	TRBV18	TGTGCCAGCTCACCTTCCGGGACAGGGGAATGGAATGAGCAGTTCTTC	CASSPSGTGEWNEQFF
-	13	-	TRBJ1-3	TRBV30	TGTGCCGGCACAGGGTACTTTGGAAACACCATATATTTT	CAGTGYFGNTIYF